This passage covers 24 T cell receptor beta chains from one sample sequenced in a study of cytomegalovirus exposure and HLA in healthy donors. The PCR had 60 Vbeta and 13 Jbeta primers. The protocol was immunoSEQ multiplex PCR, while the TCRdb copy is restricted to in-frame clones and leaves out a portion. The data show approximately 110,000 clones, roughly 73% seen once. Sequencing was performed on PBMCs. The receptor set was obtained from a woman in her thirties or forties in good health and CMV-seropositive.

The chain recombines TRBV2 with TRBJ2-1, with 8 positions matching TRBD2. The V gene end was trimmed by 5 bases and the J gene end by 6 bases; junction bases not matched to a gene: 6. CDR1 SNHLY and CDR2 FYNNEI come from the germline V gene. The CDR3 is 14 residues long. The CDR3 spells CASSRQTSANEQFF. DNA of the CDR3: TGTGCCAGCAGTAGACAGACTAGCGCCAATGAGCAGTTCTTC.

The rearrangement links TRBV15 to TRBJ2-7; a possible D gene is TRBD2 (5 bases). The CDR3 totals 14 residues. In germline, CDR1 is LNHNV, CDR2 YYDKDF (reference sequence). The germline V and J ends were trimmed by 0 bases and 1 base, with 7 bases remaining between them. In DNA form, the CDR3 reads TGTGCCACCAGCAGAGATCGGGGTTCCTACGAGCAGTACTTC. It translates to CATSRDRGSYEQYF.

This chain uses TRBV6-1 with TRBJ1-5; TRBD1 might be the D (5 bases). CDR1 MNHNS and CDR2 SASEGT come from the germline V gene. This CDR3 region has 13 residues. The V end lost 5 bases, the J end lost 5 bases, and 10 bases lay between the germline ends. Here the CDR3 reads CASSSLGDQPQHF. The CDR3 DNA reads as TGTGCCAGCAGTTCCCTAGGGGATCAGCCCCAGCATTTT.

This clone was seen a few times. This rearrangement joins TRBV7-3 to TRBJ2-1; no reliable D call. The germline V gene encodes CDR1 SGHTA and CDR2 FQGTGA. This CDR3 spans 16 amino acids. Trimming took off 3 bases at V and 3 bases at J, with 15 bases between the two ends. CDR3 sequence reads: CASSLDNSRYYNEQFF. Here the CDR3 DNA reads TGTGCCAGCAGCTTGGATAACAGTAGATACTACAATGAGCAGTTCTTC. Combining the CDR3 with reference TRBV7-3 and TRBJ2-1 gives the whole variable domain GAGVSQTPSNKVTEKGKYVELRCDPISGHTALYWYRQSLGQGPEFLIYFQGTGAADDSGLPNDRFFAVRPEGSVSTLKIQRTERGDSAVYLCASSLDNSRYYNEQFFGPGTRLTVL.

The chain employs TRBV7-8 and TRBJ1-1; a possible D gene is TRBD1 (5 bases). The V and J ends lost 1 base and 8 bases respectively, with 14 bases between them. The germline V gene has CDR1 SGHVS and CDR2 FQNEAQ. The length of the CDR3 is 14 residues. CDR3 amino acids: CASSLGLRGKEAFF. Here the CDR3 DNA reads TGTGCCAGCAGCTTAGGCTTACGGGGGAAAGAAGCTTTCTTT.

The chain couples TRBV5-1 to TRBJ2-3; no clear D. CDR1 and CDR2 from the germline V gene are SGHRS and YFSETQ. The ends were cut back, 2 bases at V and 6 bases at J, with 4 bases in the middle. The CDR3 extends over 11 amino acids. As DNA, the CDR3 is TGCGCCAGCAGCTTCGCGGATACGCAGTATTTT. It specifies CASSFADTQYF. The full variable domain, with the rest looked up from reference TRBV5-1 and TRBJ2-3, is KAGVTQTPRYLIKTRGQQVTLSCSPISGHRSVSWYQQTPGQGLQFLFEYFSETQRNKGNFPGRFSGRQFSNSRSEMNVSTLELGDSALYLCASSFADTQYFGPGTRLTVL.

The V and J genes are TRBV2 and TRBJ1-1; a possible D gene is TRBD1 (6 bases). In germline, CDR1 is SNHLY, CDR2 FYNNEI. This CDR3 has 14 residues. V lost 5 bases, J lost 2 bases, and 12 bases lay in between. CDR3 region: CASSRQEINTEAFF. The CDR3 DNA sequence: TGTGCCAGCAGTCGACAGGAGATTAACACTGAAGCTTTCTTT.

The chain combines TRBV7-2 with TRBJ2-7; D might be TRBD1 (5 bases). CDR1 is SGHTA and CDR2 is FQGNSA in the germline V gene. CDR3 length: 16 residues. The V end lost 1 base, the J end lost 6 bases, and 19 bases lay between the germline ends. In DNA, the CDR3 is TGTGCCAGCAGCTTAGTGGGGCCTACCTTATCGTCCGAGCAGTACTTC. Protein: CASSLVGPTLSSEQYF.

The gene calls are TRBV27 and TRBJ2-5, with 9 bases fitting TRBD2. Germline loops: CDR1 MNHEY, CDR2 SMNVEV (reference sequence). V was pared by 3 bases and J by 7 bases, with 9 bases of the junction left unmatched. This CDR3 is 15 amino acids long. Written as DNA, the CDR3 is TGTGCCAGCAGTTTTCTTAGCGGGAGCAGCTGGACCCAGTACTTC. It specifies CASSFLSGSSWTQYF.

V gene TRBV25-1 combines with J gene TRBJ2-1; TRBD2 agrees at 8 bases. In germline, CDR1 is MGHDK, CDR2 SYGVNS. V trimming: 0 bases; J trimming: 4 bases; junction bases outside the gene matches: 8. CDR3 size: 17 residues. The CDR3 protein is CASSEYVKGTRYNEQFF. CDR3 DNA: TGTGCCAGCAGTGAATATGTTAAGGGGACTAGATACAATGAGCAGTTCTTC.

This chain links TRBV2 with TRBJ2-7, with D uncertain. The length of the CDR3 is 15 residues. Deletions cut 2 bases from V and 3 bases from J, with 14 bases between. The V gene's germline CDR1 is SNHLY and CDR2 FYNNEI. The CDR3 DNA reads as TGTGCCAGCAGTGAACAGGCAGGCGTAATCTACGAGCAGTACTTC. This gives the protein CASSEQAGVIYEQYF.

Here the CDR3 reads CASSYSSGNYGYTF. The DNA for the CDR3 is TGTGCCAGCAGTTACTCCTCAGGGAACTATGGCTACACCTTC. The V call is TRBV6-5, the J call TRBJ1-2, with a possible D match to TRBD1 (5 bases). Trimming removed 0 bases from V and 2 bases from J, with 7 bases in between. CDR3 size: 14 residues. From germline, CDR1 is MNHEY and CDR2 SVGAGI.

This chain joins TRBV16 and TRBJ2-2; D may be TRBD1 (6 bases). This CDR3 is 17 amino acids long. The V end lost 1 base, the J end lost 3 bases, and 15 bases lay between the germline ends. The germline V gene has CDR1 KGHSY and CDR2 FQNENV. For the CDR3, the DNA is TGTGCCAGCAGCCAATGGATGTTGGGGGCGGACACCGGGGAGCTGTTTTTT. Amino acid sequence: CASSQWMLGADTGELFF.

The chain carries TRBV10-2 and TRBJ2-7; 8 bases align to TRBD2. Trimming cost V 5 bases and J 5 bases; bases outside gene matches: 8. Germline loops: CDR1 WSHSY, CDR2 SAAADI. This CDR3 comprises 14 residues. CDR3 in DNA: TGCGCCAGCAGTCCCGTGAAGCGGGAGAACGAGCAGTACTTC. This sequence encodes CASSPVKRENEQYF.

CDR3 bases: TGCGCCAGCAGACGGACAGGGGACACAGATACGCAGTATTTT. It codes for CASRRTGDTDTQYF. The chain links TRBV5-1 to TRBJ2-3, with 9 bases identical to TRBD1. Looked up from germline, CDR1 is SGHRS and CDR2 is YFSETQ. The CDR3 loop spans 14 amino acids. With V trimmed by 5 bases and J by 2 bases, 3 bases remained unmatched.

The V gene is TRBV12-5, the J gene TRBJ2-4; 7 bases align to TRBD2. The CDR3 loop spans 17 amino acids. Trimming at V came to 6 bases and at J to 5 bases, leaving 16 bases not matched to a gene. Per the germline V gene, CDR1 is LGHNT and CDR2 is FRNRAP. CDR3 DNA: TGTGCTAGTGGCCGCATTTCCTCGACTAGCTCCCAAAACATTCAGTACTTC. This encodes CASGRISSTSSQNIQYF.

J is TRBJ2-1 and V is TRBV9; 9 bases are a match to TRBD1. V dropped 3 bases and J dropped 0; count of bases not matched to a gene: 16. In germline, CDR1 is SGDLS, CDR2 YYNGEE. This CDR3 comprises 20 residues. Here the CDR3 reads CASSGSRDRVHRSSYNEQFF. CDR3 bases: TGTGCCAGCAGCGGATCCCGGGACAGGGTCCATCGAAGCTCCTACAATGAGCAGTTCTTC.

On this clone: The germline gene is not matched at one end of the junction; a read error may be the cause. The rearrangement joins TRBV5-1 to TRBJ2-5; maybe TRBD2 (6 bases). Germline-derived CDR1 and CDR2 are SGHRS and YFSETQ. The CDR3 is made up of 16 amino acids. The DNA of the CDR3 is TGCGCCAGCAGCTTGGAAGTGGGAGGCCGACAAGGGACCCAGTACTTC. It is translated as CASSLEVGGRQGTQYF.

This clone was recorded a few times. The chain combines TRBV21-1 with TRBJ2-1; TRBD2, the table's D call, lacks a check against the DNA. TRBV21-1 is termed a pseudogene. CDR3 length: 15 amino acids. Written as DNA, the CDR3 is TGTGCCAGCAGCAAAAGCGGGAGGGCCATGAATGAGCAGTTCTTC. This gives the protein CASSKSGRAMNEQFF.

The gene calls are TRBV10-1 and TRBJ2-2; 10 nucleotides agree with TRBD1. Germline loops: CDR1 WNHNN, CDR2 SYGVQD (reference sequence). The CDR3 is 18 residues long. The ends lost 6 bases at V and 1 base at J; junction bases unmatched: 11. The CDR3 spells CASSRDRGPLMNTGELFF. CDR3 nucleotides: TGCGCCAGCAGCCGGGACAGGGGCCCTCTTATGAACACCGGGGAGCTGTTTTTT.

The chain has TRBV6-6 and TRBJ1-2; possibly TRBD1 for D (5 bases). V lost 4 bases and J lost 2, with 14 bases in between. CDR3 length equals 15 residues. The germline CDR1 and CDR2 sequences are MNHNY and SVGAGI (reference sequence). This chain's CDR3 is CASSSPGGGNYGYTF. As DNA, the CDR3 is TGTGCCAGCAGTTCGCCTGGGGGAGGCAACTATGGCTACACCTTC.

Written as DNA, the CDR3 is TGTGCCAGCCGGCTAGCGGTAATCTACGAGCAGTACTTC. This codes for CASRLAVIYEQYF. The V gene is TRBV6-5, the J gene TRBJ2-7; 7 positions agree with TRBD2. CDR3 size: 13 residues. V gave up 8 bases and J gave up 3 bases; unmatched junction bases: 7. CDR1 MNHEY and CDR2 SVGAGI come from the germline V gene.

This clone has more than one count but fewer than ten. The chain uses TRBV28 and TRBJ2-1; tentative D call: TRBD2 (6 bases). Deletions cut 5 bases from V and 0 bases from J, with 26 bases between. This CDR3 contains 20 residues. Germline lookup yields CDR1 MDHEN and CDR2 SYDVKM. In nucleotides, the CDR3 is TGTGCCAGCAGTCCCCTGAAACGGGACTTATCAAGAAGCTCCTACAATGAGCAGTTCTTC. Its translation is CASSPLKRDLSRSSYNEQFF.

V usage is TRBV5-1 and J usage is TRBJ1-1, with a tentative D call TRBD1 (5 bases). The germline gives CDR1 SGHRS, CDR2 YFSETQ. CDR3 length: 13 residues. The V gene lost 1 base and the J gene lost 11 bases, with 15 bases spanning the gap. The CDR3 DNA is TGCGCCAGCAGCTTGAGTTGGCAGGGTGTCGCTTTCTTT. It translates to CASSLSWQGVAFF.